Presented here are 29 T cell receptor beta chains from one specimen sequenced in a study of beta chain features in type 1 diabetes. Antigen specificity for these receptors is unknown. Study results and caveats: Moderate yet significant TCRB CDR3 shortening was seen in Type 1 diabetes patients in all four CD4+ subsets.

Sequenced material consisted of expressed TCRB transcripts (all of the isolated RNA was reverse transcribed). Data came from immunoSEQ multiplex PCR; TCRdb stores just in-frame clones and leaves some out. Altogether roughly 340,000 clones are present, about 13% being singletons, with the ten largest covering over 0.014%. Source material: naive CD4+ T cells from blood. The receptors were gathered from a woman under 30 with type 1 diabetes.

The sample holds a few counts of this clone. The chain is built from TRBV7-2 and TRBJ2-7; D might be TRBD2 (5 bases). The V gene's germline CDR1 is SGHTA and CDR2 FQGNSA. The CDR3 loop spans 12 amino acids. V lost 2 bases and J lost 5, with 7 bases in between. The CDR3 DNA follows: TGTGCCAGCAGCTTATACGGGAACGAGCAGTACTTC. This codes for CASSLYGNEQYF.

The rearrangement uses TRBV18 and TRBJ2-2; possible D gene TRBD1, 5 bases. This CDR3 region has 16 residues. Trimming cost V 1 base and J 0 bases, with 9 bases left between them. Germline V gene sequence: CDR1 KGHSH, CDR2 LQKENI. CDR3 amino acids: CASSPLRTPNTGELFF. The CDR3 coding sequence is TGTGCCAGCTCACCACTGAGGACACCGAACACCGGGGAGCTGTTTTTT.

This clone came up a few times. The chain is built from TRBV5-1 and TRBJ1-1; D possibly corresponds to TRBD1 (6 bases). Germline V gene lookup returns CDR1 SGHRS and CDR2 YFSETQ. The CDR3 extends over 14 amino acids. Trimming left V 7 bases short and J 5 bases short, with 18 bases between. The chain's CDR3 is CASSWGGARTEAFF. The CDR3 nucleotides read TGCGCCAGCTCCTGGGGGGGGGCGCGGACTGAAGCTTTCTTT. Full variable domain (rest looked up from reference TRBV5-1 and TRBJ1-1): KAGVTQTPRYLIKTRGQQVTLSCSPISGHRSVSWYQQTPGQGLQFLFEYFSETQRNKGNFPGRFSGRQFSNSRSEMNVSTLELGDSALYLCASSWGGARTEAFFGQGTRLTVV.

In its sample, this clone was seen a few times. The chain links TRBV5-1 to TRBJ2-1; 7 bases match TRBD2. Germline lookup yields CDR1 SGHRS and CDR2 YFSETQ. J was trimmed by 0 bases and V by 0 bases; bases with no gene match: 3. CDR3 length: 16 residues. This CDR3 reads CASSLGSGYSYNEQFF. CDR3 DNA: TGCGCCAGCAGCTTGGGTAGCGGGTACTCCTACAATGAGCAGTTCTTC.

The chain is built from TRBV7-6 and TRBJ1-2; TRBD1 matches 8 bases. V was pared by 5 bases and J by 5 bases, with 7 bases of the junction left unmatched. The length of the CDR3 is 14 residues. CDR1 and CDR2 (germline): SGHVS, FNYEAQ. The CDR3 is CASSPQGAVYGYTF. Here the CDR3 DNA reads TGTGCCAGCAGCCCTCAGGGGGCCGTTTATGGCTACACCTTC.

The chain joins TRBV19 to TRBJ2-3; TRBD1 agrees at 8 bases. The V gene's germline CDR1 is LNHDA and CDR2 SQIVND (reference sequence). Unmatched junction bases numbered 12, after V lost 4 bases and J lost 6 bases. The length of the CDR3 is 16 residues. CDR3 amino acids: CASSNGQGLQMDTQYF. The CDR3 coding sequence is TGTGCCAGTAGTAACGGACAGGGCCTTCAAATGGATACGCAGTATTTT.

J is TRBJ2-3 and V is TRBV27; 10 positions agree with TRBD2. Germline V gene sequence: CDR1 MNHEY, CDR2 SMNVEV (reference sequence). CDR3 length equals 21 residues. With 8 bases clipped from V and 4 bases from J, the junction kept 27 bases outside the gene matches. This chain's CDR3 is CASQRWGQIGLAGALPDTQYF. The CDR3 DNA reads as TGTGCCAGCCAACGATGGGGCCAAATCGGGCTAGCGGGAGCCTTGCCAGATACGCAGTATTTT.

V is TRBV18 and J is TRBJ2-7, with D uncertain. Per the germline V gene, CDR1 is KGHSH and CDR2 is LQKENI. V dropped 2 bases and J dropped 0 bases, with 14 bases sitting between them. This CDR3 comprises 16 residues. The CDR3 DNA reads TGTGCCAGCTCACCATTCCCCCAGGCGAGCTCCTACGAGCAGTACTTC. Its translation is CASSPFPQASSYEQYF.

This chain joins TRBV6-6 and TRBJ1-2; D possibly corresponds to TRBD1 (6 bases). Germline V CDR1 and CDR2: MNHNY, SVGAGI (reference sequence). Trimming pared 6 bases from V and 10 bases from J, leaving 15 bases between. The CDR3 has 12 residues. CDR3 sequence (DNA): TGTGCCAGCAGAGGGACACCTCATGACTACACCTTC. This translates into CASRGTPHDYTF.

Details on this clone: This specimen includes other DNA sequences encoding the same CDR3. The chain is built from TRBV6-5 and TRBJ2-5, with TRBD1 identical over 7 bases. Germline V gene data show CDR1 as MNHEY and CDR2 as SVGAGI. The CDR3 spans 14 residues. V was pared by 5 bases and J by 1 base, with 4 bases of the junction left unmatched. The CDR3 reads CASSRDRVQETQYF. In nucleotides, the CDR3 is TGTGCCAGCAGTCGAGACAGGGTCCAAGAGACCCAGTACTTC.

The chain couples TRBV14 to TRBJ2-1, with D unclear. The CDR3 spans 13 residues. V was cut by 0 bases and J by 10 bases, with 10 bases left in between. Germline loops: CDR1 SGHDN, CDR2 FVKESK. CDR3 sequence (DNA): TGTGCCAGCAGCCAAGATAGAGCGTCGGAGCAGTTCTTC. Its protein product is CASSQDRASEQFF.

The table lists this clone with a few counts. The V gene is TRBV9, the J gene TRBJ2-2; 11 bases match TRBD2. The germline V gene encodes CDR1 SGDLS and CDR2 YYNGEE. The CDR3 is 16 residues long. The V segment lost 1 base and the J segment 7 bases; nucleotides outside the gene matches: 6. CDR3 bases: TGTGCCAGCAGCGTAACTAGCGGGAGTCTCGGCGGGGAGCTGTTTTTT. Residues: CASSVTSGSLGGELFF.

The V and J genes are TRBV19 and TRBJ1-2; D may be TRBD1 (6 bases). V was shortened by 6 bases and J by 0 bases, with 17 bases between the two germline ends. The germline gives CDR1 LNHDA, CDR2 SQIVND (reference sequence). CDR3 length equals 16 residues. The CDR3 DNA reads TGTGCCAGTAGGGAAGCAGGGGCAAAAGCTAACTATGGCTACACCTTC. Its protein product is CASREAGAKANYGYTF.

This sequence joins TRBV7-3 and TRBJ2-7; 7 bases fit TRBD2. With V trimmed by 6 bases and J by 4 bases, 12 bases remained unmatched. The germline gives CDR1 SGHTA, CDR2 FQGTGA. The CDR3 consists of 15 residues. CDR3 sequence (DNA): TGTGCCAGCAGTTTACGGGCGGGGGATGCATACGAGCAGTACTTC. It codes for CASSLRAGDAYEQYF.

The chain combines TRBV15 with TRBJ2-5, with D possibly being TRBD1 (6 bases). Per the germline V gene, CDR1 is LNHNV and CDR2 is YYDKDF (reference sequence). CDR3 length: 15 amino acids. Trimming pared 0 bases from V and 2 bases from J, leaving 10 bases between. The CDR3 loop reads CATSRDTGWQETQYF. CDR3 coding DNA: TGTGCCACCAGCAGAGATACAGGGTGGCAAGAGACCCAGTACTTC.

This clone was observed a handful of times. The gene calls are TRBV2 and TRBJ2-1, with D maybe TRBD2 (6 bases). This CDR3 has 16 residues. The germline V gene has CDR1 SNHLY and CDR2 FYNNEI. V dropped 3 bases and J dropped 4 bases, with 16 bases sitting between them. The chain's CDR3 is CASSELRLAYYNEQFF. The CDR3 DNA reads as TGTGCCAGCAGTGAGTTAAGGCTAGCGTATTACAATGAGCAGTTCTTC.

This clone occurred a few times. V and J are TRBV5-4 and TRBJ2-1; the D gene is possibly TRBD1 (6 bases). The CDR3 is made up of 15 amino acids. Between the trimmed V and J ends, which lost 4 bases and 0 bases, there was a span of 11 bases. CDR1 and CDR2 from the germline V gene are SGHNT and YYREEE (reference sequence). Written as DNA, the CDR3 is TGTGCCAGCAGCGGGGGACAACGCTCCTACAATGAGCAGTTCTTC. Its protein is CASSGGQRSYNEQFF.

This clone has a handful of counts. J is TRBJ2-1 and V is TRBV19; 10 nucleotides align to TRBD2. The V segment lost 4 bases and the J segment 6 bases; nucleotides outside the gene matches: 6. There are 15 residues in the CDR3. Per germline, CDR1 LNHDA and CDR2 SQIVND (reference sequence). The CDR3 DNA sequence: TGTGCCAGTAGTAGACACCAGCGGGAGGGCAATGAGCAGTTCTTC. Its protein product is CASSRHQREGNEQFF.

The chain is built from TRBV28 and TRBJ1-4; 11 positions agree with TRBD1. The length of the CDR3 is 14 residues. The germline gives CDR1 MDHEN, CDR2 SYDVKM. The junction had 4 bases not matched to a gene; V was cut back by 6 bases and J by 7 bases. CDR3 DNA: TGTGCCAGCAGAAGCGGGACAGGGGGTGAAAAACTGTTTTTT. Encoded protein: CASRSGTGGEKLFF.

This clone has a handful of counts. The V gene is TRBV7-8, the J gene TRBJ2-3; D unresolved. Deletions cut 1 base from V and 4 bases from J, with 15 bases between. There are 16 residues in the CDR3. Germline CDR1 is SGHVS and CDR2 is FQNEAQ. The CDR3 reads CASSLVIIRQADTQYF. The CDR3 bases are TGTGCCAGCAGCTTAGTTATCATTCGGCAGGCAGATACGCAGTATTTT.

CDR3 sequence: CASSLLAGGPPNEQFF. CDR3 DNA: TGTGCCAGCAGTTTGCTAGCGGGAGGGCCCCCCAATGAGCAGTTCTTC. The V call is TRBV27, the J call TRBJ2-1, with 12 nucleotides matching TRBD2. This CDR3 contains 16 residues. The germline gives CDR1 MNHEY, CDR2 SMNVEV (reference sequence). V was clipped by 3 bases and J by 6 bases; unmatched bases: 6.

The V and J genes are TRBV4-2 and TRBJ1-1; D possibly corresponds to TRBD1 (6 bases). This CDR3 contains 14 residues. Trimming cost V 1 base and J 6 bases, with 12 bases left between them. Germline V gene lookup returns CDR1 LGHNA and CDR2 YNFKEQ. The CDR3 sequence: CASSQGNRASEAFF. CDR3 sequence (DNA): TGTGCCAGCAGCCAAGGGAACAGGGCTTCTGAAGCTTTCTTT.

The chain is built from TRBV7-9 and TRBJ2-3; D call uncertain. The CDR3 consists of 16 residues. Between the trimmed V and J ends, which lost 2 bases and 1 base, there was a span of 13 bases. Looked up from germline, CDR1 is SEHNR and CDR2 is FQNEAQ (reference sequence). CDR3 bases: TGTGCCAGCAGCTTATTTGAACTTGCCGGCACAGATACGCAGTATTTT. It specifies CASSLFELAGTDTQYF.

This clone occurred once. CDR3 protein: CASSYDRRANYGYTF. The CDR3 DNA sequence: TGTGCCAGCAGCTACGACAGGCGGGCTAACTATGGCTACACCTTC. The chain joins TRBV7-8 to TRBJ1-2; tentatively, D is TRBD1 (6 bases). Germline V CDR1 and CDR2: SGHVS, FQNEAQ. V dropped 4 bases and J dropped 0 bases, with 12 bases sitting between them. The CDR3 extends over 15 amino acids.

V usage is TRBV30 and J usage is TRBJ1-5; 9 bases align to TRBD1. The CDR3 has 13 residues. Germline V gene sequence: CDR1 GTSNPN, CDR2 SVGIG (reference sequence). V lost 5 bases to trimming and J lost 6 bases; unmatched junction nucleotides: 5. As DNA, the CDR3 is TGTGCCTGGGGCGGGACAGGGATTCAGCCCCAGCATTTT. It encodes CAWGGTGIQPQHF.

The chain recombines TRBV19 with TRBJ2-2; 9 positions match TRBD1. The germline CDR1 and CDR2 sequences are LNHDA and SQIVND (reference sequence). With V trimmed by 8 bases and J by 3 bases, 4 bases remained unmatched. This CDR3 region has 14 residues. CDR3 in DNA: TGTGCCAGTTGCCGACAGGGGGACACCGGGGAGCTGTTTTTT. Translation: CASCRQGDTGELFF.

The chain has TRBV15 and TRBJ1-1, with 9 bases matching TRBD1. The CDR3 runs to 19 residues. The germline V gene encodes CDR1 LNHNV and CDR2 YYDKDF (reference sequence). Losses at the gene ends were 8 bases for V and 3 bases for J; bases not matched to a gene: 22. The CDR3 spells CATRPIYATGGKVYTEAFF. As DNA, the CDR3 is TGTGCCACCCGACCGATCTACGCGACAGGGGGTAAGGTTTACACTGAAGCTTTCTTT.

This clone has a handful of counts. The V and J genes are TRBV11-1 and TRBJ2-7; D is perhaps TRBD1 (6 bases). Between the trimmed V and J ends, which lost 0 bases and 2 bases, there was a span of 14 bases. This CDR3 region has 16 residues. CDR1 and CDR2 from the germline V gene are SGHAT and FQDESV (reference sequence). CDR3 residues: CASSLASTDRPYEQYF. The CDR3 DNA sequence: TGTGCCAGCAGCTTAGCGAGTACGGACAGACCCTACGAGCAGTACTTC.

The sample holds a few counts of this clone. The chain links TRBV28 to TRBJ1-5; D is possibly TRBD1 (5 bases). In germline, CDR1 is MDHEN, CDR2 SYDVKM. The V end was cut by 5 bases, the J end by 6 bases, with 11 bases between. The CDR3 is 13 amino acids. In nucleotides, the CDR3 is TGTGCCAGCAGTGCGATTAGGGGTCAGCCCCAGCATTTT. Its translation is CASSAIRGQPQHF.